The next 7 T cell receptor beta chains were all read from a single sample in a study of blood T cell repertoires in COVID-19 (dated by TCRdb to the early 2020s). The library relied on the immunoSEQ multiplex PCR assay. Drawn from immuneACCESS, this table holds only the in-frame rearrangements with V and J called that TCRdb kept. Clones are partly lost; checked studies trace under half to an unresolved V gene and leave the rest unexplained. The sample table holds almost 500,000 clones, of which about 88% were seen once. The ten largest account for approximately 8.3% of the sample. What was sequenced was PBMCs or T cells enriched from blood (not recorded which). The origin of the receptors is a woman aged 55 to 70 who had recovered from COVID-19.

The genes are TRBV7-9 and TRBJ2-5; 9 bases are shared with TRBD1. The CDR3 is made up of 14 amino acids. V lost 6 bases to trimming and J lost 4 bases; unmatched junction nucleotides: 6. Germline-derived CDR1 and CDR2 are SEHNR and FQNEAQ (reference sequence). The CDR3 loop reads CASSPTGGGETQYF. Written as DNA, the CDR3 is TGTGCCAGCAGTCCTACAGGGGGCGGAGAGACCCAGTACTTC.

The chain is built from TRBV9 and TRBJ2-3; TRBD1 matches at 7 bases. The trim removed 4 bases at V and 7 bases at J, leaving 6 bases unmatched. This CDR3 is built from 13 residues. Germline-derived CDR1 and CDR2 are SGDLS and YYNGEE. This chain's CDR3 is CASSPRGQHTQYF. The DNA of the CDR3 is TGTGCCAGCAGCCCTAGGGGACAGCATACGCAGTATTTT. Supplemented by reference TRBV9 and TRBJ2-3, the full variable domain reads DSGVTQTPKHLITATGQRVTLRCSPRSGDLSVYWYQQSLDQGLQFLIQYYNGEERAKGNILERFSAQQFPDLHSELNLSSLELGDSALYFCASSPRGQHTQYFGPGTRLTVL.

V gene TRBV5-1 combines with J gene TRBJ2-3, with a tentative D call TRBD1 (5 bases). The germline V gene has CDR1 SGHRS and CDR2 YFSETQ. The V end lost 4 bases, the J end lost 0 bases, and 15 bases lay between the germline ends. The CDR3 contains 16 residues. CDR3 DNA: TGCGCCAGCAGCCCTCCTTTAGGGGATAGCACAGATACGCAGTATTTT. Translating gives CASSPPLGDSTDTQYF.

This chain joins TRBV29-1 and TRBJ1-2, with D unclear. The CDR3 length is 11 residues. The ends were cut back, 4 bases at V and 3 bases at J, with 6 bases in the middle. Germline V CDR1 and CDR2: SQVTM, ANQGSEA. CDR3 amino acids: CSVGQDYGYTF. The CDR3 nucleotides are TGCAGCGTTGGGCAGGACTATGGCTACACCTTC.

The chain has TRBV10-3 and TRBJ1-1, with a tentative D call TRBD1 (5 bases). Germline V gene lookup returns CDR1 ENHRY and CDR2 SYGVKD. CDR3 length equals 13 residues. The ends were cut back, 11 bases at V and 1 base at J, with 14 bases in the middle. CDR3 DNA sequence: TGTGCCGGAGCCGGGACTCAGAACACTGAAGCTTTCTTT. The encoded protein is CAGAGTQNTEAFF.

Details on this clone: Other DNA sequences of this sample code for an identical CDR3. This rearrangement joins TRBV7-9 to TRBJ2-7, with no clear D. The V gene's germline CDR1 is SEHNR and CDR2 FQNEAQ (reference sequence). Trimming left V 6 bases short and J 0 bases short, with 3 bases between. This CDR3 region has 11 residues. The CDR3 coding sequence is TGTGCCAGCAGTCTCTCCTACGAGCAGTACTTC. Translation: CASSLSYEQYF.

This clone was picked up a small number of times. This chain connects TRBV3-1 (or the pseudogene TRBV3-2) to TRBJ1-4; D uncertain. The germline CDR1 and CDR2 sequences are LGHDT and YNNKEL (reference sequence). V lost 0 bases and J 10 bases, leaving 6 bases between the germline ends. The CDR3 length is 12 residues. CDR3 protein: CASSQESLKLFF. The CDR3 DNA reads as TGTGCCAGCAGCCAAGAGTCCCTAAAACTGTTTTTT.